These 24 T cell receptor beta chains came from one sample sequenced in a study of blood T cell repertoires in COVID-19. Sequencing used immunoSEQ multiplex PCR; TCRdb keeps in-frame clones, though not all of them. The data hold roughly 480,000 clones, with 75% to 90% observed a single time. Sequenced input: peripheral blood. The source is a man in his late teens or twenties with COVID-19, enrolled during active disease.

Points on this clone: Additional DNA sequences in this sample encode the identical CDR3. The V gene is TRBV5-1, the J gene TRBJ2-1, with D tentatively TRBD1 (5 bases). Trimming took off 0 bases at V and 6 bases at J, with 7 bases between the two ends. Germline values: CDR1 SGHRS, CDR2 YFSETQ. The CDR3 is 13 amino acids. The CDR3 loop reads CASSLGRGNEQFF. CDR3 DNA: TGCGCCAGCAGCTTGGGTAGGGGCAATGAGCAGTTCTTC.

V is TRBV11-3 and J is TRBJ2-4, with TRBD1 matching 9 bases. The CDR3 is 13 residues long. Per germline, CDR1 SGHNT and CDR2 YENEEA. The ends lost 3 bases at V and 8 bases at J; junction bases unmatched: 2. This CDR3 reads CASSLGQGDIQYF. For the CDR3, the DNA is TGTGCCAGCAGCTTGGGACAGGGTGACATTCAGTACTTC. Filled out from reference TRBV11-3 and TRBJ2-4, the complete variable domain reads EAGVVQSPRYKIIEKKQPVAFWCNPISGHNTLYWYLQNLGQGPELLIRYENEEAVDDSQLPKDRFSAERLKGVDSTLKIQPAELGDSAVYLCASSLGQGDIQYFGAGTRLSVL.

The genes are TRBV19 and TRBJ1-4; D gene unclear. Looked up from germline, CDR1 is LNHDA and CDR2 is SQIVND (reference sequence). The CDR3 runs 15 residues. V was pared by 0 bases and J by 5 bases, with 10 bases between. As DNA, the CDR3 is TGTGCCAGTAGTATAGAGGCGGCGACCAATGAAAAACTGTTTTTT. It specifies CASSIEAATNEKLFF.

The rearrangement uses TRBV6-5 and TRBJ1-3; D may be TRBD1 (5 bases). The germline V and J ends were trimmed by 4 bases and 3 bases, with 16 bases remaining between them. CDR1 and CDR2 (germline): MNHEY, SVGAGI. This CDR3 comprises 16 residues. CDR3 region: CASSSLRGGSGNTIYF. CDR3 nucleotides: TGTGCCAGCAGTTCATTGAGGGGAGGAAGTGGAAACACCATATATTTT.

V is TRBV19 and J is TRBJ2-5; 14 bases are shared with TRBD2. CDR3 size: 18 residues. The germline V gene encodes CDR1 LNHDA and CDR2 SQIVND (reference sequence). V was clipped by 5 bases and J by 3 bases; unmatched bases: 11. This CDR3 is CASSPQRTSGRWEETQYF. The CDR3, as DNA: TGTGCCAGTAGTCCCCAACGGACTAGCGGGAGGTGGGAAGAGACCCAGTACTTC.

V usage is TRBV5-1 and J usage is TRBJ2-3, with a possible D match to TRBD2 (7 bases). The CDR3 is 15 residues long. V was pared by 0 bases and J by 4 bases, with 12 bases between. Germline CDR1 reads SGHRS; CDR2 reads YFSETQ. The chain's CDR3 is CASSLAGGGADTQYF. CDR3 DNA sequence: TGCGCCAGCAGCTTGGCGGGGGGCGGGGCAGATACGCAGTATTTT.

This clone was observed once. The chain joins TRBV11-3 to TRBJ1-1; 12 bases are shared with TRBD1. V trimming: 5 bases; J trimming: 6 bases; junction bases outside the gene matches: 7. The CDR3 length is 15 residues. Germline CDR1 and CDR2: SGHNT and YENEEA. CDR3 DNA: TGTGCCAGCAGCGACAGGGACAGGGGGCATGCTGAAGCTTTCTTT. It yields the protein CASSDRDRGHAEAFF.

J is TRBJ1-2 and V is TRBV19; 7 bases are shared with TRBD1. V dropped 1 base and J dropped 6; count of bases not matched to a gene: 8. The CDR3 extends over 15 amino acids. Germline V gives CDR1 LNHDA, CDR2 SQIVND (reference sequence). CDR3 in amino acids: CASSIGGRGMDGYTF. CDR3 bases: TGTGCCAGTAGTATAGGAGGCAGGGGGATGGATGGCTACACCTTC.

As to this clone: The same CDR3 also results from other DNA sequences found in this sample. V is TRBV7-9 and J is TRBJ2-7; D might be TRBD2 (7 bases). The germline V gene encodes CDR1 SEHNR and CDR2 FQNEAQ (reference sequence). The CDR3 is 13 amino acids. V lost 5 bases and J 2 bases, leaving 10 bases between the germline ends. CDR3 amino acids: CASSGRGAYEQYF. The CDR3 DNA follows: TGTGCCAGCAGCGGGAGGGGGGCCTACGAGCAGTACTTC.

This chain uses TRBV2 with TRBJ1-2; tentatively, D is TRBD1 (6 bases). The V and J ends lost 11 bases and 2 bases respectively, with 15 bases between them. Per germline, CDR1 SNHLY and CDR2 FYNNEI. CDR3 size: 13 residues. The CDR3 DNA reads as TGTGCCGGCTCAGGGGTTCTCAACTATGGCTACACCTTC. Residues: CAGSGVLNYGYTF.

The chain combines TRBV10-2 with TRBJ2-1; 13 positions match TRBD2. The germline V gene encodes CDR1 WSHSY and CDR2 SAAADI. The V segment lost 6 bases and the J segment 4 bases; nucleotides outside the gene matches: 3. This CDR3 has 15 amino acids. The CDR3 reads CASRTSGGIYNEQFF. DNA of the CDR3: TGCGCCAGCAGGACTAGCGGGGGGATTTACAATGAGCAGTTCTTC.

The chain joins TRBV2 to TRBJ1-6, with D unresolved. There are 11 residues in the CDR3. V was trimmed by 6 bases and J by 8 bases, leaving 5 bases between them. Germline V CDR1 and CDR2: SNHLY, FYNNEI. The CDR3, as DNA: TGTGCCAGCAGCGGGGATTCACCCCTCCACTTT. Encoded protein: CASSGDSPLHF.

This sequence joins TRBV19 and TRBJ2-1; TRBD1 might be the D (6 bases). Between the trimmed V and J ends, which lost 0 bases and 4 bases, there was a span of 16 bases. This CDR3 contains 17 residues. In germline, CDR1 is LNHDA, CDR2 SQIVND (reference sequence). The CDR3 coding sequence is TGTGCCAGTAGTATAGATATGGTCCAGGGGATATACAATGAGCAGTTCTTC. Its protein product is CASSIDMVQGIYNEQFF.

CDR3 amino acids: CASSPPPPGGYTF. The DNA of the CDR3 is TGTGCCAGCTCACCACCCCCTCCCGGTGGCTACACCTTC. The rearrangement links TRBV18 to TRBJ1-2; D gene unclear. V shed 0 bases and J shed 7 bases, with 9 bases lying between them. Germline V gene data show CDR1 as KGHSH and CDR2 as LQKENI. The CDR3 sequence is 13 residues long.

The chain employs TRBV5-4 and TRBJ2-5; the D gene is possibly TRBD1 (7 bases). Germline V gene sequence: CDR1 SGHNT, CDR2 YYREEE (reference sequence). V dropped 1 base and J dropped 5 bases, with 12 bases sitting between them. CDR3 length: 14 residues. For the CDR3, the DNA is TGTGCCAGCAGCTTGCCTCAGGGGGGCGAGACCCAGTACTTC. This gives the protein CASSLPQGGETQYF.

The CDR3 sequence: CASSSISGGPADTQYF. The DNA of the CDR3 is TGCGCCAGCAGCTCAATATCGGGGGGGCCGGCAGATACGCAGTATTTT. This chain joins TRBV5-1 and TRBJ2-3; 8 bases map to TRBD2. The CDR3 runs 16 residues. From germline, CDR1 is SGHRS and CDR2 YFSETQ. Trimming at V came to 3 bases and at J to 4 bases, leaving 10 bases not matched to a gene.

V and J are TRBV4-1 and TRBJ1-4; possibly TRBD1 for D (6 bases). The CDR3 totals 18 residues. CDR1 is MGHRA and CDR2 is YSYEKL in the germline V gene. Trimming shortened V by 1 base and J by 4 bases, and 19 bases separated the two germline ends. Here the CDR3 DNA reads TGCGCCAGCAGCCAAGGAGTCCGGGGGGCGGTGGGTAATGAAAAACTGTTTTTT. Its protein product is CASSQGVRGAVGNEKLFF.

V usage is TRBV6-5 and J usage is TRBJ2-7, with D perhaps TRBD1 (6 bases). Germline loops: CDR1 MNHEY, CDR2 SVGAGI. This CDR3 contains 13 residues. Trimming stripped 5 bases from V and 6 bases from J, with 14 bases between. The CDR3 protein is CASSTGWGLEQYF. The CDR3 DNA sequence: TGTGCCAGCAGTACTGGTTGGGGGCTCGAGCAGTACTTC.

V usage is TRBV18 and J usage is TRBJ2-7, with 10 bases lining up with TRBD1. The CDR3 loop spans 15 amino acids. Germline loops: CDR1 KGHSH, CDR2 LQKENI. The trim removed 3 bases at V and 2 bases at J, leaving 4 bases unmatched. This CDR3 reads CASSPGTGEPYEQYF. The CDR3 DNA reads TGTGCCAGCTCACCGGGGACAGGGGAACCCTACGAGCAGTACTTC.

V and J are TRBV11-2 and TRBJ1-1, with a tentative D call TRBD1 (5 bases). V lost 1 base to trimming and J lost 4 bases, with 16 bases between them. There are 16 residues in the CDR3. Looked up from germline, CDR1 is SGHAT and CDR2 is FQNNGV. The CDR3 bases are TGTGCCAGCAGCTTAGGGGGGGAGGTTCCAGTCACTGAAGCTTTCTTT. Its protein is CASSLGGEVPVTEAFF.

This chain links TRBV5-1 with TRBJ1-1; D ambiguous. V lost 3 bases and J 2 bases, leaving 23 bases between the germline ends. Germline CDR1 is SGHRS and CDR2 is YFSETQ. The CDR3 loop spans 18 amino acids. CDR3 sequence: CASSSISAAQNPNTEAFF. As DNA, the CDR3 is TGCGCCAGCAGCTCAATTTCCGCGGCGCAGAATCCCAACACTGAAGCTTTCTTT.

This clone was found once. This chain joins TRBV14 and TRBJ2-5, with D perhaps matching TRBD1 (6 bases). Germline lookup yields CDR1 SGHDN and CDR2 FVKESK. The CDR3 runs 16 residues. V lost 4 bases and J 1 base, leaving 16 bases between the germline ends. The CDR3 reads CASSPRTAGSQETQYF. The CDR3 bases are TGTGCCAGCAGCCCCCGGACAGCTGGGAGCCAAGAGACCCAGTACTTC.

The chain couples TRBV27 to TRBJ2-2; 10 positions match TRBD2. CDR3 size: 15 residues. After removal of 6 bases from V and 2 bases from J, the junction contained 3 bases not matched to a gene. The germline gives CDR1 MNHEY, CDR2 SMNVEV (reference sequence). CDR3 sequence (DNA): TGTGCCAGCAGAACTAGCGGGGTTAACACCGGGGAGCTGTTTTTT. Encoded protein: CASRTSGVNTGELFF.

The genes are TRBV6-1 and TRBJ1-2; D is uncertain. Deletions cut 1 base from V and 4 bases from J, with 13 bases between. Germline assignment: CDR1 MNHNS and CDR2 SASEGT. This CDR3 is built from 15 residues. The CDR3 reads CASSEESAHSYGYTF. The CDR3 nucleotides are TGTGCCAGCAGTGAAGAGAGCGCCCACTCCTATGGCTACACCTTC.